The 30 T cell receptor beta chains listed next were all sequenced from one sample in a study of shared clonotypes between healthy human individuals. Cells designated naive CD8 were CD45RO-negative and were positively selected for CCR7, with terminally differentiated effector memory CD45RA+ cells excluded. Clones were read by immunoSEQ multiplex PCR, and TCRdb kept only the in-frame ones, dropping some. The sample has about 2.1 million clones, just over 90% seen once. The sequenced sample consisted of naive CD8+ T cells from PBMCs. The origin of the receptors is a man younger than 35 in good health. Some clones in this sample may be carry-over from other donors' samples.

V and J are TRBV6-5 and TRBJ2-7; 8 bases fit TRBD2. Germline CDR1 MNHEY, CDR2 SVGAGI. The CDR3 is made up of 16 amino acids. V gave up 4 bases and J gave up 7 bases; unmatched junction bases: 15. In nucleotides, the CDR3 is TGTGCCAGCAGTTCACGCTCGAGCGGGAGAGGTTGGGAGCAGTACTTC. Its translation is CASSSRSSGRGWEQYF.

The CDR3 coding sequence is TGTGCCAGCAGCCAAGACAGGGGGCTGTACAATGAGCAGTTCTTC. It is translated as CASSQDRGLYNEQFF. This chain links TRBV7-3 with TRBJ2-1; 10 positions match TRBD1. This CDR3 is 15 amino acids long. Germline CDR1 reads SGHTA; CDR2 reads FQGTGA. V shed 5 bases, J shed 4 bases, and the junction held 5 bases outside the gene matches.

The chain has TRBV10-1 and TRBJ2-3; D is possibly TRBD2 (6 bases). Germline V gene lookup returns CDR1 WNHNN and CDR2 SYGVQD (reference sequence). The CDR3 is made up of 16 amino acids. Trimming left V 0 bases short and J 0 bases short, with 10 bases between. DNA for the CDR3: TGCGCCAGCAGTGAGTCGCTCGGGAGTAGCACAGATACGCAGTATTTT. This gives the protein CASSESLGSSTDTQYF.

The chain carries TRBV11-2 and TRBJ2-1, with 7 bases matching TRBD2. Looked up from germline, CDR1 is SGHAT and CDR2 is FQNNGV. The CDR3 consists of 14 residues. V dropped 0 bases and J dropped 15; count of bases not matched to a gene: 11. DNA of the CDR3: TGTGCCAGCAGCTTAGATCGGGGACTACGCGTGCGGTTCTTC. This encodes CASSLDRGLRVRFF.

The V and J genes are TRBV28 and TRBJ2-1; 13 bases agree with TRBD2. Germline trimming cut 6 bases from V and 4 bases from J; bases unmatched to any gene: 15. The CDR3 covers 19 residues. Germline V CDR1 and CDR2: MDHEN, SYDVKM. The CDR3 DNA is TGTGCCAGCAGCACGCGAGGGACTAGCGGGGAGGGGGGATACAATGAGCAGTTCTTC. This gives the protein CASSTRGTSGEGGYNEQFF.

The chain uses TRBV6-4 and TRBJ2-1; 8 positions agree with TRBD2. Germline-derived CDR1 and CDR2 are MRHNA and SNTAGT. CDR3 length: 16 amino acids. Losses at the gene ends were 4 bases for V and 1 base for J; bases not matched to a gene: 6. DNA of the CDR3: TGTGCCAGCAGTGGGGTCGGCGGGAGGTCCTACAATGAGCAGTTCTTC. This translates into CASSGVGGRSYNEQFF.

V and J are TRBV7-9 and TRBJ2-7; D is tentatively TRBD1 or TRBD2 (6 bases each). This CDR3 has 14 residues. Germline CDR1 SEHNR, CDR2 FQNEAQ (reference sequence). Trimming removed 4 bases from V and 2 bases from J, with 12 bases in between. The DNA of the CDR3 is TGTGCCAGCAGCTCGGGGGACACCCCCTACGAGCAGTACTTC. Protein: CASSSGDTPYEQYF.

This clone appeared once. The rearrangement links TRBV7-9 to TRBJ2-5, with D hard to call. In germline, CDR1 is SEHNR, CDR2 FQNEAQ (reference sequence). With 5 bases removed from V and 2 bases from J, the gap between germline ends came to 12 bases. The CDR3 covers 14 residues. The DNA for the CDR3 is TGTGCCAGCAGCCATCGGACGGCACAAGAGACCCAGTACTTC. Translation gives CASSHRTAQETQYF.

As regards this clone: At the DNA level, this CDR3 is encoded by other sequences in the same sample as well. The chain couples TRBV28 to TRBJ2-7, with D tentatively TRBD1 (6 bases). This CDR3 has 15 residues. Trimming took off 6 bases at V and 3 bases at J, with 18 bases between the two ends. Germline CDR1 MDHEN, CDR2 SYDVKM. The DNA for the CDR3 is TGTGCCAGCAGCCCTCAGTTAGGGACATTCTACGAGCAGTACTTC. Amino acids: CASSPQLGTFYEQYF.

Remarks on this clone: Different DNA sequences within this sample yield the same CDR3. V usage is TRBV7-2 and J usage is TRBJ1-5, with TRBD1 identical over 8 bases. This CDR3 has 16 residues. Germline-derived CDR1 and CDR2 are SGHTA and FQGNSA. V was pared by 5 bases and J by 2 bases, with 8 bases of the junction left unmatched. The CDR3 spells CASSSDRGGGNQPQHF. CDR3 sequence (DNA): TGTGCCAGCAGCAGTGACAGGGGAGGGGGCAATCAGCCCCAGCATTTT. Based on the CDR3 plus reference TRBV7-2 and TRBJ1-5, the full variable domain is GAGVSQSPSNKVTEKGKDVELRCDPISGHTALYWYRQSLGQGLEFLIYFQGNSAPDKSGLPSDRFSAERTGGSVSTLTIQRTQQEDSAVYLCASSSDRGGGNQPQHFGDGTRLSIL.

The J gene is TRBJ1-2, the V gene TRBV27; 7 bases line up with TRBD1. Per the germline V gene, CDR1 is MNHEY and CDR2 is SMNVEV (reference sequence). The CDR3 contains 14 residues. V shed 3 bases and J 2 bases; nucleotides not matched to a gene: 3. CDR3 sequence: CASSLNRGNYGYTF. CDR3 bases: TGTGCCAGCAGTTTGAACAGGGGCAACTATGGCTACACCTTC.

The chain is built from TRBV7-2 and TRBJ1-2, with D hard to call. Trimming cost V 6 bases and J 8 bases, with 13 bases left between them. The V gene's germline CDR1 is SGHTA and CDR2 FQGNSA. The CDR3 sequence is 12 residues long. DNA of the CDR3: TGTGCCAGCAGGGAGACCCAGCCAGGCTACACCTTC. As protein: CASRETQPGYTF.

The rearrangement links TRBV19 to TRBJ2-2; TRBD2 is a possible D gene (5 bases). CDR3 length: 16 residues. Germline values: CDR1 LNHDA, CDR2 SQIVND (reference sequence). Trimming took off 6 bases at V and 5 bases at J, with 19 bases between the two ends. The CDR3 here is CASRKTPEGWTGELFF. The CDR3, as DNA: TGTGCCAGTAGAAAAACGCCCGAGGGCTGGACCGGGGAGCTGTTTTTT.

This clone was seen only a few times. The chain links TRBV10-3 to TRBJ1-5, with D maybe TRBD1 (5 bases). V dropped 2 bases and J dropped 5 bases, with 10 bases sitting between them. Germline CDR1 and CDR2: ENHRY and SYGVKD. The CDR3 has 14 amino acids. In nucleotides, the CDR3 is TGTGCCATCAGTGAGGAGAGGGGCGATCAGCCCCAGCATTTT. It is translated as CAISEERGDQPQHF.

The chain couples TRBV27 to TRBJ2-5, with 11 bases that match TRBD2. V lost 2 bases, J lost 5 bases, and 16 bases stayed unmatched. The CDR3 extends over 19 amino acids. Germline V lookup: CDR1 MNHEY, CDR2 SMNVEV (reference sequence). CDR3 in DNA: TGTGCCAGCAGTTTAAGGGGACTAGCGGAGGAGGGTCATTCGGAGACCCAGTACTTC. Amino acids: CASSLRGLAEEGHSETQYF.

The chain has TRBV4-3 and TRBJ2-3, with D perhaps TRBD1 (5 bases). Germline V CDR1 and CDR2: LGHNA, YSLEER. Deletions cut 7 bases from V and 0 bases from J, with 14 bases between. The CDR3 spans 15 residues. CDR3 coding DNA: TGCGCCAGCACCTCGACAGAGTCTAGCACAGATACGCAGTATTTT. Translation gives CASTSTESSTDTQYF.

The chain recombines TRBV10-2 with TRBJ2-2, with 11 bases matching TRBD2. With V trimmed by 6 bases and J by 3 bases, 6 bases remained unmatched. The CDR3 spans 16 residues. Germline V gene sequence: CDR1 WSHSY, CDR2 SAAADI. In DNA form, the CDR3 reads TGCGCCAGCAGGGATCGGACTAGCGGGTACACCGGGGAGCTGTTTTTT. It is translated as CASRDRTSGYTGELFF.

On this clone: Different DNA sequences within this sample yield the same CDR3. The gene calls are TRBV28 and TRBJ2-5; 7 bases are a match to TRBD2. Germline V CDR1 and CDR2: MDHEN, SYDVKM. This CDR3 has 14 amino acids. V trimming: 5 bases; J trimming: 5 bases; junction bases outside the gene matches: 8. The CDR3 DNA is TGTGCCAGCAGTCTAGGAGGGGAGGGTGAGACCCAGTACTTC. Protein sequence: CASSLGGEGETQYF.

The rearrangement links TRBV4-2 to TRBJ2-2; maybe TRBD1 (6 bases). Germline V CDR1 and CDR2: LGHNA, YNFKEQ. CDR3 length equals 13 residues. Trimming pared 5 bases from V and 5 bases from J, leaving 9 bases between. The CDR3: CASSYTGTGELFF. The CDR3 DNA follows: TGTGCCAGCAGCTATACAGGGACCGGGGAGCTGTTTTTT.

This chain joins TRBV30 and TRBJ2-7; D might be TRBD2 (7 bases). Germline V gene lookup returns CDR1 GTSNPN and CDR2 SVGIG (reference sequence). CDR3 length: 16 residues. V lost 3 bases, J lost 1 base, and 19 bases lay in between. CDR3 nucleotide sequence: TGTGCCTGGAGAGACACGAGCGGGACATTTTCCTACGAGCAGTACTTC. Protein product: CAWRDTSGTFSYEQYF.

In its sample, this clone was seen a few times. This rearrangement joins TRBV2 to TRBJ2-2; D is unresolved. V was clipped by 2 bases and J by 4 bases, with 8 bases between them. From germline, CDR1 is SNHLY and CDR2 FYNNEI. The CDR3 contains 14 residues. This CDR3 is CASSETARTGELFF. CDR3 sequence (DNA): TGTGCCAGCAGTGAAACTGCCCGCACCGGGGAGCTGTTTTTT.

The chain employs TRBV9 and TRBJ2-5; 8 nucleotides match TRBD2. The V gene's germline CDR1 is SGDLS and CDR2 YYNGEE. CDR3 length: 14 residues. The trim removed 4 bases at V and 10 bases at J, leaving 12 bases unmatched. The CDR3 coding sequence is TGTGCCAGCAGCATCTTCCAGAGCGGGGGCAGCCAGTACTTC. It encodes CASSIFQSGGSQYF.

The V and J genes are TRBV27 and TRBJ2-5; no clear D gene. The V gene lost 5 bases and the J gene lost 3 bases, with 13 bases spanning the gap. The CDR3 is 14 residues long. Germline CDR1 and CDR2: MNHEY and SMNVEV (reference sequence). The CDR3: CASSAFPLKETQYF. CDR3 coding DNA: TGTGCCAGCAGTGCGTTTCCTCTCAAAGAGACCCAGTACTTC.

This clone came up once. CDR3 nucleotide sequence: TGTGCCAGCAGGCACAGGGAAAATCAGCCCCAGCATTTT. This encodes CASRHRENQPQHF. V usage is TRBV2 and J usage is TRBJ1-5, with D possibly matching TRBD1 (6 bases). The CDR3 loop spans 13 amino acids. Germline V lookup: CDR1 SNHLY, CDR2 FYNNEI. Trimming stripped 6 bases from V and 4 bases from J, with 10 bases between.

The chain carries TRBV5-5 and TRBJ2-7; 7 bases match TRBD2. V was pared by 4 bases and J by 4 bases, with 8 bases of the junction left unmatched. The CDR3 contains 14 residues. CDR1 is SGHKS, CDR2 YYEKEE, per germline (reference sequence). CDR3 in amino acids: CASSRMPGGYEQYF. The DNA for the CDR3 is TGTGCCAGCAGCCGAATGCCGGGGGGATACGAGCAGTACTTC.

This chain joins TRBV11-2 and TRBJ2-3; 12 positions agree with TRBD2. The germline V gene has CDR1 SGHAT and CDR2 FQNNGV. The junction had 3 bases not matched to a gene; V was cut back by 3 bases and J by 2 bases. This CDR3 is 16 amino acids long. The chain's CDR3 is CASSFRTSGTTDTQYF. The DNA for the CDR3 is TGTGCCAGCAGCTTCCGGACTAGCGGGACCACAGATACGCAGTATTTT.

The rearrangement links TRBV28 to TRBJ2-4; the D is unclear. This CDR3 has 14 amino acids. The V gene's germline CDR1 is MDHEN and CDR2 SYDVKM. V was trimmed by 5 bases and J by 2 bases, leaving 10 bases between them. In DNA, the CDR3 is TGTGCCAGCAGTGTCCGGGCTCCCAAAAACATTCAGTACTTC. Residues: CASSVRAPKNIQYF.

The rearrangement links TRBV19 to TRBJ1-2; possibly TRBD1 for D (5 bases). From germline, CDR1 is LNHDA and CDR2 SQIVND (reference sequence). V was clipped by 3 bases and J by 6 bases, with 11 bases between them. The CDR3 loop spans 13 amino acids. The CDR3 DNA is TGTGCCAGTAGTATCTGGGGGTCGGATGGCTACACCTTC. It yields the protein CASSIWGSDGYTF.

The chain joins TRBV27 to TRBJ2-7; D gene uncertain. Germline V gene lookup returns CDR1 MNHEY and CDR2 SMNVEV (reference sequence). This CDR3 is 11 amino acids long. The V end lost 7 bases, the J end lost 3 bases, and 7 bases lay between the germline ends. CDR3 loop: CASTPGYEQYF. In nucleotides, the CDR3 is TGTGCCAGCACCCCCGGCTACGAGCAGTACTTC.

The chain employs TRBV6-1 and TRBJ2-7, with D maybe TRBD2 (6 bases). Trimming took off 6 bases at V and 1 base at J, with 10 bases between the two ends. CDR1 MNHNS and CDR2 SASEGT come from the germline V gene. The CDR3 is 13 residues long. DNA of the CDR3: TGTGCCAGCAGGGAGAGCGGGTCCTACGAGCAGTACTTC. Its translation is CASRESGSYEQYF.